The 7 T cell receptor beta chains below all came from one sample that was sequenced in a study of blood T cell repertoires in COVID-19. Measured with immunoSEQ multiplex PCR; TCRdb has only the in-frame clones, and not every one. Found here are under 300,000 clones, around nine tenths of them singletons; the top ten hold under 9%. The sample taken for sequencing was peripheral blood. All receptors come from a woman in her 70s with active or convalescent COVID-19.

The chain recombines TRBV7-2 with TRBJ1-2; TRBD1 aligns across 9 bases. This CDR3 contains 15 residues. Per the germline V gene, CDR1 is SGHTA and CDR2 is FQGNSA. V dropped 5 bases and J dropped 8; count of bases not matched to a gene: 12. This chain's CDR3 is CASSLEGTGPLGYTF. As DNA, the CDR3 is TGTGCCAGCAGCCTCGAAGGGACAGGGCCTCTAGGCTACACCTTC. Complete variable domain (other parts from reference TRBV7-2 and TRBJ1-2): GAGVSQSPSNKVTEKGKDVELRCDPISGHTALYWYRQSLGQGLEFLIYFQGNSAPDKSGLPSDRFSAERTGGSVSTLTIQRTQQEDSAVYLCASSLEGTGPLGYTFGSGTRLTVV.

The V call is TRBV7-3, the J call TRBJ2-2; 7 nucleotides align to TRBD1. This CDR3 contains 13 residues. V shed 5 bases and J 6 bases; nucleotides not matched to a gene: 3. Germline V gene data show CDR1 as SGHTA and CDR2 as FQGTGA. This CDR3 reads CASSQGGAGELFF. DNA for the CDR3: TGTGCCAGCAGCCAAGGGGGCGCCGGGGAGCTGTTTTTT.

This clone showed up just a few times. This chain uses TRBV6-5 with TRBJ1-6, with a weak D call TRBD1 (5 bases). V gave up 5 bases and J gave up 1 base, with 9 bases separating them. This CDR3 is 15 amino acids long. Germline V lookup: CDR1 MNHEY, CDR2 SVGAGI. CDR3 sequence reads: CASSSQGSYNSPLHF. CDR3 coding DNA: TGTGCCAGCAGTAGTCAGGGTTCCTATAATTCACCCCTCCACTTT.

The DNA for the CDR3 is TGTGCCAGTAGTCTCCAAGAGACCCAGTACTTC. It encodes CASSLQETQYF. The V and J genes are TRBV19 and TRBJ2-5; D is undetermined. The CDR3 is made up of 11 amino acids. Germline V gives CDR1 LNHDA, CDR2 SQIVND (reference sequence). V was clipped by 5 bases and J by 1 base, with 2 bases between them.

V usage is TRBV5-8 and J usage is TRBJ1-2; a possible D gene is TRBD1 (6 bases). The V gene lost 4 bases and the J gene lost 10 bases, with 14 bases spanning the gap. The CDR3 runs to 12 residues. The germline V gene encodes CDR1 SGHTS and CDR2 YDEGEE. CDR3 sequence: CASSHTGKYYTF. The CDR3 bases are TGTGCCAGCAGCCATACAGGGAAGTACTACACCTTC.

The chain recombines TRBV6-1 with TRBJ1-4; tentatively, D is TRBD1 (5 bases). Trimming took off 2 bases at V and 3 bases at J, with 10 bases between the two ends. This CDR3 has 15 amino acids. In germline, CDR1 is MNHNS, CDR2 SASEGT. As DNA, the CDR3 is TGTGCCAGCAGTGAAACGGGGGGTGCTAATGAAAAACTGTTTTTT. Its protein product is CASSETGGANEKLFF.

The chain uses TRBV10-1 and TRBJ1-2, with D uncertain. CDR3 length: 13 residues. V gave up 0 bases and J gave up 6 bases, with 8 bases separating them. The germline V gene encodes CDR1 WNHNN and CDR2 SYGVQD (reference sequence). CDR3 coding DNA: TGCGCCAGCAGTGAGTCTGGAGGGAATGGCTACACCTTC. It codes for CASSESGGNGYTF.